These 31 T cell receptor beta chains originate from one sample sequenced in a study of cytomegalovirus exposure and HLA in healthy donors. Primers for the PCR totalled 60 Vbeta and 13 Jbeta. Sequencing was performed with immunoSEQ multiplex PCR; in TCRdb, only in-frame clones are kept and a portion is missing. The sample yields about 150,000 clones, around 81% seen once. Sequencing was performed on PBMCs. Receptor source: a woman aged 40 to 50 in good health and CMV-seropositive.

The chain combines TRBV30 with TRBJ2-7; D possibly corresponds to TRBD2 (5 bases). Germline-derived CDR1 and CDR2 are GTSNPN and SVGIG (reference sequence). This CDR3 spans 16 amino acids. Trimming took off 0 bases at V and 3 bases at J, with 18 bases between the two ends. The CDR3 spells CAWSVPPPDFYYEQYF. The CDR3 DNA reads TGTGCCTGGAGTGTCCCGCCGCCGGACTTCTACTACGAGCAGTACTTC.

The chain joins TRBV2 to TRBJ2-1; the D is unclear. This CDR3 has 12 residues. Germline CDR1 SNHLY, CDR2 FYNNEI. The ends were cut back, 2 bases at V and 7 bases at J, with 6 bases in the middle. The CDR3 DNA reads TGTGCCAGCAGTGAAAGTCGGAATGAGCAGTTCTTC. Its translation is CASSESRNEQFF.

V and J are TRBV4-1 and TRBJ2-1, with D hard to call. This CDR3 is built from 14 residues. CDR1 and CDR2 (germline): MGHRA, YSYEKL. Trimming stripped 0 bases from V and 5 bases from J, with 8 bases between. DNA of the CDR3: TGCGCCAGCAGCCAAGAGCGTGGGCACAATGAGCAGTTCTTC. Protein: CASSQERGHNEQFF.

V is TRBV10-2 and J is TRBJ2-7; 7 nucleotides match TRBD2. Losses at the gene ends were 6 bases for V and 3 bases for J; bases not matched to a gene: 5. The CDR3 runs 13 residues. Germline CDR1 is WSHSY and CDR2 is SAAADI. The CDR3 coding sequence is TGCGCCAGCAGCTTCGGCGGGGGCTACGAGCAGTACTTC. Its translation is CASSFGGGYEQYF.

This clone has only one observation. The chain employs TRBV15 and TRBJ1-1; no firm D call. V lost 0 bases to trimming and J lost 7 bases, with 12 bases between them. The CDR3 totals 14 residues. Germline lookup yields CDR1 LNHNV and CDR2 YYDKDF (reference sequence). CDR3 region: CATSRDQADGEAFF. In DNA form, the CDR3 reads TGTGCCACCAGCAGAGATCAGGCAGACGGTGAAGCTTTCTTT.

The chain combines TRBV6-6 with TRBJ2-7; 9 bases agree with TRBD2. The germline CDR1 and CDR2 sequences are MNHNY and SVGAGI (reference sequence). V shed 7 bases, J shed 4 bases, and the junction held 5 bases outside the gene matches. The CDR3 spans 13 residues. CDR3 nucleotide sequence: TGTGCCAGCACGGGTAGCGGGAGTTACGAGCAGTACTTC. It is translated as CASTGSGSYEQYF.

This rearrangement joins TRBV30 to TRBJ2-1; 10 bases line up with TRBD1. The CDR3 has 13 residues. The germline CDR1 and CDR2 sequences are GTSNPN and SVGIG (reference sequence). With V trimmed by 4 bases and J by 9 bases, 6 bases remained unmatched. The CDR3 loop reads CAWTTGGLTEQFF. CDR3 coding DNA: TGTGCCTGGACGACAGGGGGCCTCACTGAGCAGTTCTTC.

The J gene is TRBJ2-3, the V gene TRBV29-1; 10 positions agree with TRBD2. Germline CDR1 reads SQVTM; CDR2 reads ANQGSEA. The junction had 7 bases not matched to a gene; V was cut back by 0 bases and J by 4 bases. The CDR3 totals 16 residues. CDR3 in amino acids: CSVEEFGLAGADTQYF. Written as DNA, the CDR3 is TGCAGCGTTGAAGAATTCGGGCTAGCGGGAGCAGATACGCAGTATTTT.

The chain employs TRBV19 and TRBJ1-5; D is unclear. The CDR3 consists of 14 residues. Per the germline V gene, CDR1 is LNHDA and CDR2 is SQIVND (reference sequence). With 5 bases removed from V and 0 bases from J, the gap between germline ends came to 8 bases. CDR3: CASSRGHSNQPQHF. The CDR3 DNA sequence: TGTGCCAGTAGTCGAGGCCATAGCAATCAGCCCCAGCATTTT.

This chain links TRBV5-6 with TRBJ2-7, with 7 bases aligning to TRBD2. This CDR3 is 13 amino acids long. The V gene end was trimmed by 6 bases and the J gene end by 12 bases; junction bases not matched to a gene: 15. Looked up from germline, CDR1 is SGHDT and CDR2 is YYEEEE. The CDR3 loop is CASKPLAALFWYF. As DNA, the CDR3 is TGTGCCAGCAAACCCCTAGCGGCGCTATTTTGGTACTTC.

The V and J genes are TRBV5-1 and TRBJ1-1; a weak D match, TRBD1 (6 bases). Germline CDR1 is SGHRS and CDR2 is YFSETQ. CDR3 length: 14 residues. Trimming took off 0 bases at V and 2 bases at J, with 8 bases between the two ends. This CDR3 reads CASSLEGGNTEAFF. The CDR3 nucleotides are TGCGCCAGCAGCTTGGAAGGGGGTAACACTGAAGCTTTCTTT.

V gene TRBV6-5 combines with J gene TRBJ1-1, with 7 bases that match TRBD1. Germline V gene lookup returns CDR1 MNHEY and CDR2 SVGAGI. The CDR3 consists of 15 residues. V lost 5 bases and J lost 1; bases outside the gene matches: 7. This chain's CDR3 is CASSRKGTANTEAFF. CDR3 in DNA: TGTGCCAGCAGTCGAAAGGGGACAGCGAACACTGAAGCTTTCTTT.

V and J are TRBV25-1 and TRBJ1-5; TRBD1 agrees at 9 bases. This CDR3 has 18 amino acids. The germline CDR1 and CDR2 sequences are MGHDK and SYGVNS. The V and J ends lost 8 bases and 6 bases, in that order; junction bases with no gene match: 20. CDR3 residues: CASFSGTGCPARGQPQHF. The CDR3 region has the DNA TGTGCCAGCTTTTCCGGGACAGGGTGCCCCGCCCGGGGTCAGCCCCAGCATTTT.

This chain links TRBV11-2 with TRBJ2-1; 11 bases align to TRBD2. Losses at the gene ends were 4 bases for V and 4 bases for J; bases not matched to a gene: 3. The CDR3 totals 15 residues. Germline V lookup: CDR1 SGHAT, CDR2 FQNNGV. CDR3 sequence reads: CASSSGLAEYNEQFF. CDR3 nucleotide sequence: TGTGCCAGCAGCTCGGGACTAGCGGAGTACAATGAGCAGTTCTTC.

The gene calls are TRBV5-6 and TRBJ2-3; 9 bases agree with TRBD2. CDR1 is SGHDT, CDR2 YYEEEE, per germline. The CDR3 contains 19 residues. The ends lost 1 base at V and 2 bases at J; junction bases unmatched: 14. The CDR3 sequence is CASSLPTSSLAGFTDTQYF. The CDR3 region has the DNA TGTGCCAGCAGCTTGCCAACTTCGTCCCTAGCGGGATTCACAGATACGCAGTATTTT.

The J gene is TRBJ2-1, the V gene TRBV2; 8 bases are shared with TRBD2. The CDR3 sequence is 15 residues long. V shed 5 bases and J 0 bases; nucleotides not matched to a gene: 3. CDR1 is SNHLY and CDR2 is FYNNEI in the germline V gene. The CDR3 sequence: CASSIAGLSYNEQFF. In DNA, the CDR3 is TGTGCCAGCAGTATAGCGGGGCTCTCCTACAATGAGCAGTTCTTC.

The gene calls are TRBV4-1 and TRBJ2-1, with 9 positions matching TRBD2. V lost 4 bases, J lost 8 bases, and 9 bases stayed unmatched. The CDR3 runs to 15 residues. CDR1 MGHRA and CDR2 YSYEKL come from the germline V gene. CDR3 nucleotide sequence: TGCGCCAGCAGCCGCGGGGGACTAGCCGGCGATGAGCAGTTCTTC. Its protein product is CASSRGGLAGDEQFF.

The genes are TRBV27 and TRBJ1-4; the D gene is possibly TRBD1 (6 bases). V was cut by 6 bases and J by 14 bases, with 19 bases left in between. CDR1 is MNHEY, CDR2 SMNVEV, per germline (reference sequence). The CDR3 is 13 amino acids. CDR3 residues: CASRADRTVTLFF. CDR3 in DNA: TGTGCCAGCAGGGCCGACCGGACAGTCACGCTGTTTTTT.

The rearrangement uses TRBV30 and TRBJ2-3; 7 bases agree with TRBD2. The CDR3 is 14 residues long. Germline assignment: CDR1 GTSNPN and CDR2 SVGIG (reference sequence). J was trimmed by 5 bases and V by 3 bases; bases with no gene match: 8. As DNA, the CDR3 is TGTGCCTGGAGAGCAGCGGGCGGGGGAGATACGCAGTATTTT. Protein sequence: CAWRAAGGGDTQYF.

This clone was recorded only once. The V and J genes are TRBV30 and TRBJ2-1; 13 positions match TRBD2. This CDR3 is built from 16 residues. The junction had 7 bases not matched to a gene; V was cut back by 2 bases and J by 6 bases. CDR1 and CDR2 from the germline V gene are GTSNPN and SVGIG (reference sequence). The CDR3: CAWSPGLAGVRNEQFF. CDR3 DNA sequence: TGTGCCTGGAGTCCCGGACTAGCGGGAGTACGCAATGAGCAGTTCTTC. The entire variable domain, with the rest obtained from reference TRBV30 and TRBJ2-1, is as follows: SQTIHQWPATLVQPVGSPLSLECTVEGTSNPNLYWYRQAAGRGLQLLFYSVGIGQISSEVPQNLSASRPQDRQFILSSKKLLLSDSGFYLCAWSPGLAGVRNEQFFGPGTRLTVL.

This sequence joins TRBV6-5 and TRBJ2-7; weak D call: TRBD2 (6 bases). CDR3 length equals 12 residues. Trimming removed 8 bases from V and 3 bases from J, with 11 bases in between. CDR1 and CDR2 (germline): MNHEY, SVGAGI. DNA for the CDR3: TGTGCCAGCTCAGCGGGTTACTACGAGCAGTACTTC. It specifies CASSAGYYEQYF.

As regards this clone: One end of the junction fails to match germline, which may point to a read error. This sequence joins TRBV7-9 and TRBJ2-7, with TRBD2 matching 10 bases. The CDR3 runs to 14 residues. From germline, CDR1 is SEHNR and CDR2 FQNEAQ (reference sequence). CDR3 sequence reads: CASSLAGVTYEQYF. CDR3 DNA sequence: TGTGCCAGCAGCCTAGCGGGAGTGACCTACGAGCAGTACTTC.

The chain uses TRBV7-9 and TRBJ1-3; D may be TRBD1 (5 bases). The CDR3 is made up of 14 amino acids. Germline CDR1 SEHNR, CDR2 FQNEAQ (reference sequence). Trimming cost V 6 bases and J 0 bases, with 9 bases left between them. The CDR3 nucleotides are TGTGCCAGCAGTGATCAGGGCTCTGGAAACACCATATATTTT. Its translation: CASSDQGSGNTIYF.

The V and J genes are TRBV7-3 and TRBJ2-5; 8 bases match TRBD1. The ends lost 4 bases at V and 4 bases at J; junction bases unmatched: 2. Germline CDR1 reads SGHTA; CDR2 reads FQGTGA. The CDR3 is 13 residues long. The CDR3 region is CASSYDRGETQYF. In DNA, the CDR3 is TGTGCCAGCAGCTACGACAGGGGAGAGACCCAGTACTTC.

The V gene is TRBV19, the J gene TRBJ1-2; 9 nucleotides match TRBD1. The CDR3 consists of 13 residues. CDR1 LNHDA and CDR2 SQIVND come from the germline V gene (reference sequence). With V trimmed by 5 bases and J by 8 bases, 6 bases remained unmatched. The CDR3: CASSALDRGGYTF. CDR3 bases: TGTGCCAGTAGTGCATTGGACAGGGGCGGCTACACCTTC.

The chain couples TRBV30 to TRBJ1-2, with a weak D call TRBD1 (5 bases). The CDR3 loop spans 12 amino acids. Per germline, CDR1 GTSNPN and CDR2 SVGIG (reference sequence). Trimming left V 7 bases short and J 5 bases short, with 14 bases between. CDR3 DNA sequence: TGTGCCTCGTACACTTCAGGGTATGGCTACACCTTC. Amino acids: CASYTSGYGYTF.

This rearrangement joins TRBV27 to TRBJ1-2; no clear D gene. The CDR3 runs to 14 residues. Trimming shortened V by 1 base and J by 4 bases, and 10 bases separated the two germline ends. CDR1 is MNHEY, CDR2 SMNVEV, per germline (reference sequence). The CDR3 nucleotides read TGTGCCAGCAGTTTATATCCTGAGGGCTATGGCTACACCTTC. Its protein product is CASSLYPEGYGYTF.

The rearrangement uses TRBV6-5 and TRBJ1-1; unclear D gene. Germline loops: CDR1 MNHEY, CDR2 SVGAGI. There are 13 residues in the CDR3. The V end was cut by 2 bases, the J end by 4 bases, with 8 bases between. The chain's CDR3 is CASSYRESTEAFF. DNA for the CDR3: TGTGCCAGCAGTTACAGGGAGAGCACTGAAGCTTTCTTT.

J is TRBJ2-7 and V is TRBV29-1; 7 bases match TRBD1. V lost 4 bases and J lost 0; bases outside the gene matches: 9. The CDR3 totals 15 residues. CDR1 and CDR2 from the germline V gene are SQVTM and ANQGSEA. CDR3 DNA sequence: TGCAGCGTTGGGGGTCCGGGACAGATCTCCTACGAGCAGTACTTC. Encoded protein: CSVGGPGQISYEQYF.

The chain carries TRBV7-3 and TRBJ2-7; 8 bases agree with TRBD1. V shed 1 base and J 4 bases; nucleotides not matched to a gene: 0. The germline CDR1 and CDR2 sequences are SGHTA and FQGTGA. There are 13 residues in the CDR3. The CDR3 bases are TGTGCCAGCAGCTTAAACAGGGGGTACGAGCAGTACTTC. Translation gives CASSLNRGYEQYF.

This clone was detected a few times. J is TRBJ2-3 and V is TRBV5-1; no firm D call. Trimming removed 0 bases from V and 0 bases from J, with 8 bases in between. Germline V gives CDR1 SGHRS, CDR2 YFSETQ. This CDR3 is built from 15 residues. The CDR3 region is CASSLAVLSTDTQYF. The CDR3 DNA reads TGCGCCAGCAGCTTGGCCGTACTGAGCACAGATACGCAGTATTTT. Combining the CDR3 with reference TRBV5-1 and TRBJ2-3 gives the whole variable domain KAGVTQTPRYLIKTRGQQVTLSCSPISGHRSVSWYQQTPGQGLQFLFEYFSETQRNKGNFPGRFSGRQFSNSRSEMNVSTLELGDSALYLCASSLAVLSTDTQYFGPGTRLTVL.